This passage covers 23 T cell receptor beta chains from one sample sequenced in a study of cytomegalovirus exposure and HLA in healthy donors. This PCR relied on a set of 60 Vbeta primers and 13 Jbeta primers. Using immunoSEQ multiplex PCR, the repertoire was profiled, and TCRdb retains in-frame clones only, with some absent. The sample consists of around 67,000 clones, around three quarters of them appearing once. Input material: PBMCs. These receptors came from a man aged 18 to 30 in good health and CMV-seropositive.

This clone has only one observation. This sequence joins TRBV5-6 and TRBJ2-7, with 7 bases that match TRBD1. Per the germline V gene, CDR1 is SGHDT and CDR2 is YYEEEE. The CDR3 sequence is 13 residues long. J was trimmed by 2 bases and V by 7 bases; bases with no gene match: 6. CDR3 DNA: TGTGCCAGCGGTTACGGGACAGCCTACGAGCAGTACTTC. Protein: CASGYGTAYEQYF.

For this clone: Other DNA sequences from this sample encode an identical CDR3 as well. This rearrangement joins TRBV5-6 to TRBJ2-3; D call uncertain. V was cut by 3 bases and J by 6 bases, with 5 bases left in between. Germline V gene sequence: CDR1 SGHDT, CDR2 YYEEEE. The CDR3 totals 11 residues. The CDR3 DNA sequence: TGTGCCAGCAGCTCCCAGGATACGCAGTATTTT. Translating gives CASSSQDTQYF.

CDR3 loop: CAWDRGDQPQHF. The CDR3 region has the DNA TGTGCCTGGGACAGGGGGGATCAGCCCCAGCATTTT. The V call is TRBV30, the J call TRBJ1-5; 9 bases agree with TRBD1. The germline gives CDR1 GTSNPN, CDR2 SVGIG (reference sequence). V gave up 5 bases and J gave up 5 bases; unmatched junction bases: 1. This CDR3 spans 12 amino acids.

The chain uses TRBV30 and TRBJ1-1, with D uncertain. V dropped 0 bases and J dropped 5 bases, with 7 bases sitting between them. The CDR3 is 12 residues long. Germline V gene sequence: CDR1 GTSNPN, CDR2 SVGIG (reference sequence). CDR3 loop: CAWSVLSTEAFF. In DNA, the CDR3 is TGTGCCTGGAGTGTACTTTCTACTGAAGCTTTCTTT.

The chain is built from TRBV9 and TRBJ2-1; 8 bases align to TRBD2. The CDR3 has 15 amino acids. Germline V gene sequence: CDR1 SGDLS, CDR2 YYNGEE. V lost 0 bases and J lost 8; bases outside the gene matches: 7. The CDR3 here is CASSVEGLAYDEQFF. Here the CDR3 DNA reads TGTGCCAGCAGCGTAGAAGGACTAGCCTATGATGAGCAGTTCTTC. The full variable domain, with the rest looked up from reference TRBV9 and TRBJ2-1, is DSGVTQTPKHLITATGQRVTLRCSPRSGDLSVYWYQQSLDQGLQFLIQYYNGEERAKGNILERFSAQQFPDLHSELNLSSLELGDSALYFCASSVEGLAYDEQFFGPGTRLTVL.

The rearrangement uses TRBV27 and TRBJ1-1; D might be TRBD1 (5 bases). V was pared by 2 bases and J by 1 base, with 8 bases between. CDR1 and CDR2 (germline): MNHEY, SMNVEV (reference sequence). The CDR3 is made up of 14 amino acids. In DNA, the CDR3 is TGTGCCAGCAGTTTACGGGGGAGGAACACTGAAGCTTTCTTT. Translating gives CASSLRGRNTEAFF.

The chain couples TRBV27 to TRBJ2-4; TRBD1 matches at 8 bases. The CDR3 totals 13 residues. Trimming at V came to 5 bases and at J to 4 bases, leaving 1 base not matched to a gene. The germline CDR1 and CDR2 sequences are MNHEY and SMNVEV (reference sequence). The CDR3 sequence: CASSQGAKNIQYF. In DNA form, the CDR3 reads TGTGCCAGCAGTCAGGGGGCGAAAAACATTCAGTACTTC.

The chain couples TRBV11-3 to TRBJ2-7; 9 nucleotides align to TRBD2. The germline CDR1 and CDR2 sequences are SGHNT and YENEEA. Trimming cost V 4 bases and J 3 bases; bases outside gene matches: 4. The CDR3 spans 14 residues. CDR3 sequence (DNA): TGTGCCAGCAGCTCCAGAGCGGGGGGCTACGAGCAGTACTTC. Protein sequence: CASSSRAGGYEQYF.

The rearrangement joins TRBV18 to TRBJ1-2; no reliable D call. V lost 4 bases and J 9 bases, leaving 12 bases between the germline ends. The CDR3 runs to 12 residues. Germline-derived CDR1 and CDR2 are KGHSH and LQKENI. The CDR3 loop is CASSQQLESYTF. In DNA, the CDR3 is TGTGCCAGCTCACAACAGCTCGAAAGCTACACCTTC.

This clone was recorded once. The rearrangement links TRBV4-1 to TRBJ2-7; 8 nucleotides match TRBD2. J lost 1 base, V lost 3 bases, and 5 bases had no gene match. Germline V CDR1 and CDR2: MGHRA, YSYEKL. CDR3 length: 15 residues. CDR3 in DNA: TGCGCCAGCAGCCAGCTAGCGGGCTTATCCTACGAGCAGTACTTC. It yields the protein CASSQLAGLSYEQYF.

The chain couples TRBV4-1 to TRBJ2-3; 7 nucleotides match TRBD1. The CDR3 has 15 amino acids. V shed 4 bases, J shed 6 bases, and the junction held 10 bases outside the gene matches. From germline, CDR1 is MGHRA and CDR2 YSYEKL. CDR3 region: CASSPQGYQQDTQYF. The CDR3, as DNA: TGCGCCAGCAGCCCACAGGGGTATCAACAGGATACGCAGTATTTT.

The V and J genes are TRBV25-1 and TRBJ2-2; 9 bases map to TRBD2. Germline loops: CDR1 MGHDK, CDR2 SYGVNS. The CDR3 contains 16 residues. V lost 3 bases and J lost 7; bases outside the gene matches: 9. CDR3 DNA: TGTGCCAGCAGTGACCTTAGCGGGAGTGAGATCGGGGAGCTGTTTTTT. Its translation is CASSDLSGSEIGELFF. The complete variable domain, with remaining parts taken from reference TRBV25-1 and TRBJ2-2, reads EADIYQTPRYLVIGTGKKITLECSQTMGHDKMYWYQQDPGMELHLIHYSYGVNSTEKGDLSSESTVSRIRTEHFPLTLESARPSHTSQYLCASSDLSGSEIGELFFGEGSRLTVL.

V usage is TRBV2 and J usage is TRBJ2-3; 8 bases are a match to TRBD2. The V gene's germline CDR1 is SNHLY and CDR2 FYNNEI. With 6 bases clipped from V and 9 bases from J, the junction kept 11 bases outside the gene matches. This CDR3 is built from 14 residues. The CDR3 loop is CASSPKVLAGTQYF. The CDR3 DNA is TGTGCCAGCAGCCCTAAGGTCCTAGCGGGCACGCAGTATTTT.

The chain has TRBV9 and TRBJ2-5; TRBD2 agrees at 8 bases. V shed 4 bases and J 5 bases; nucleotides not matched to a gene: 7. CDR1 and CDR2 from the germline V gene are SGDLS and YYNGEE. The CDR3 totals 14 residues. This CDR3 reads CASSPRLARETQYF. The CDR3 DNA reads TGTGCCAGCAGCCCCCGACTAGCGCGGGAGACCCAGTACTTC. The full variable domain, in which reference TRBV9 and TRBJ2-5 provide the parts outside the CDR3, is DSGVTQTPKHLITATGQRVTLRCSPRSGDLSVYWYQQSLDQGLQFLIQYYNGEERAKGNILERFSAQQFPDLHSELNLSSLELGDSALYFCASSPRLARETQYFGPGTRLLVL.

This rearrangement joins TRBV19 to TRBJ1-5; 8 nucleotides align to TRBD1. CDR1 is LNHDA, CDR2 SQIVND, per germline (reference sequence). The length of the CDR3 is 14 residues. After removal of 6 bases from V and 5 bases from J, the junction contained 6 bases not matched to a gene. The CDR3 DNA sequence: TGTGCCAGTAGAAACAGGGGGATCGATCAGCCCCAGCATTTT. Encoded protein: CASRNRGIDQPQHF.

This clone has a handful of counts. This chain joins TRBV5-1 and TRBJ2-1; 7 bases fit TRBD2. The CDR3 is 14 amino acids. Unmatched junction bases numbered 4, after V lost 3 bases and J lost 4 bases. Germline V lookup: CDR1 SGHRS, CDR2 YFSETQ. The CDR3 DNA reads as TGCGCCAGCAGCTCTAGCGGTAATTACAATGAGCAGTTCTTC. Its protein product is CASSSSGNYNEQFF.

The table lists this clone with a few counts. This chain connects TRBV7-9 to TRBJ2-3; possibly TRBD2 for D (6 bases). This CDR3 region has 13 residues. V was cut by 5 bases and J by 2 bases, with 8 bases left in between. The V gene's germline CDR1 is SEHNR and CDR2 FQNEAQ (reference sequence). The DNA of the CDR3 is TGTGCCAGCAGCGGAGGGTTCACAGATACGCAGTATTTT. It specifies CASSGGFTDTQYF.

CDR3: CASSYSSGTTDTQYF. The CDR3 nucleotides read TGTGCCAGCAGCTATTCTTCAGGGACAACAGATACGCAGTATTTT. This chain links TRBV9 with TRBJ2-3; D is possibly TRBD1 (6 bases). Trimming left V 4 bases short and J 3 bases short, with 15 bases between. The germline V gene encodes CDR1 SGDLS and CDR2 YYNGEE. CDR3 length equals 15 residues.

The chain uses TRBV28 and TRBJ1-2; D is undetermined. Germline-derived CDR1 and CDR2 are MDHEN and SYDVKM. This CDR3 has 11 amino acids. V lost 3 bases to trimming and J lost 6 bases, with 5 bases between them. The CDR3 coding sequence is TGTGCCAGCAGTTTTCAGGATGGCTACACCTTC. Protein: CASSFQDGYTF.

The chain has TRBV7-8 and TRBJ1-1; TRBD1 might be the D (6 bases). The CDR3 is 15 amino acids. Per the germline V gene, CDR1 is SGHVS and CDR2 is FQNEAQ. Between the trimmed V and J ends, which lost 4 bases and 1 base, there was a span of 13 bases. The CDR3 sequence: CASSSRWGRNTEAFF. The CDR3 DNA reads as TGTGCCAGCAGCTCCCGTTGGGGGCGGAACACTGAAGCTTTCTTT. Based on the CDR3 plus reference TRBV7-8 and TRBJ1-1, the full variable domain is GAGVSQSPRYKVAKRGQDVALRCDPISGHVSLFWYQQALGQGPEFLTYFQNEAQLDKSGLPSDRFFAERPEGSVSTLKIQRTQQEDSAVYLCASSSRWGRNTEAFFGQGTRLTVV.

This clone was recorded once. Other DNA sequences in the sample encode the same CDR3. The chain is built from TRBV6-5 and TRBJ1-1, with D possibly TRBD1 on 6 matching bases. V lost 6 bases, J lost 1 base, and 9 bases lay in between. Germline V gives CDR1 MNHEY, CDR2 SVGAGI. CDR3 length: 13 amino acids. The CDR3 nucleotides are TGTGCCAGCAGCTTGACAGGGAACACTGAAGCTTTCTTT. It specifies CASSLTGNTEAFF.

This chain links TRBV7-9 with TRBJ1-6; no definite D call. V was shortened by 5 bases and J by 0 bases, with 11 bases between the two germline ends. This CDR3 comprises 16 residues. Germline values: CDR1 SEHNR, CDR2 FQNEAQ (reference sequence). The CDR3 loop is CASSPDGSSYNSPLHF. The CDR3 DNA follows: TGTGCCAGCAGCCCCGACGGGAGCTCCTATAATTCACCCCTCCACTTT.

As DNA, the CDR3 is TGTGCCAGCAGTGAAGCATCGGCAGGGAGGACTGAAGCTTTCTTT. Translated, it gives CASSEASAGRTEAFF. The genes are TRBV6-1 and TRBJ1-1; a possible D gene is TRBD1 (5 bases). The CDR3 runs 15 residues. CDR1 and CDR2 (germline): MNHNS, SASEGT. V was cut by 0 bases and J by 5 bases, with 13 bases left in between.